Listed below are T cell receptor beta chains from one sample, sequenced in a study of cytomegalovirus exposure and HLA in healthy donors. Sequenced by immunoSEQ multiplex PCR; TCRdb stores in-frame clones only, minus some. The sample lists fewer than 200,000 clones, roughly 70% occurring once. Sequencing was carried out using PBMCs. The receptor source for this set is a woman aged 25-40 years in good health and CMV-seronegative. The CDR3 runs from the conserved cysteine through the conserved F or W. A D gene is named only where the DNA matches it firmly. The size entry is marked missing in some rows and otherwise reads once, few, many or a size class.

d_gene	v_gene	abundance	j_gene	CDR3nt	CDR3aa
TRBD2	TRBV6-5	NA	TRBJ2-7	TGTGCCAGCAGTTTTTCTGGACTAGCGGGGTCCTACGAGCAGTACTTC	CASSFSGLAGSYEQYF
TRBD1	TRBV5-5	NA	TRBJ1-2	TGTGCCAGCAGCTTTCCCGGGACAGCCCGTGGCTACACCTTC	CASSFPGTARGYTF
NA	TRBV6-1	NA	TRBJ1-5	TGTGCCAGCAGTGGCAGGGAAACCAATCAGCCCCAGCATTTT	CASSGRETNQPQHF
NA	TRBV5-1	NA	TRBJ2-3	TGCGCCAGCAGCATTCAGGCGGATACGCAGTATTTT	CASSIQADTQYF
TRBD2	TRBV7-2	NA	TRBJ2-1	TGTGCCAGCACCGGAGGTCCTAGCGGGGTTTCTGAGCAGTTCTTC	CASTGGPSGVSEQFF
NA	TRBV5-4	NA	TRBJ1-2	TGTGCCAGCAGCCGGATGACAGACCAATCCCCCTATGGCTACACCTTC	CASSRMTDQSPYGYTF
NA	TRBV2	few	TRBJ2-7	TGTGCCAGCAGTCCCGACAGGCCCCCCGAGCAGTACTTC	CASSPDRPPEQYF
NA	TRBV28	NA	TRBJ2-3	TGTGCCAGCAACCCCCCTGGAGGGGAGTTTTCAGATACGCAGTATTTT	CASNPPGGEFSDTQYF
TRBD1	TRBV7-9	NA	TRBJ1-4	TGTGCCAGCAGCCTCGGGACAGCTGGTACCGAAAAACTGTTTTTT	CASSLGTAGTEKLFF
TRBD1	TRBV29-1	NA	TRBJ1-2	TGCAGCGTTGGACAGGGGATCGACTATGGCTACACCTTC	CSVGQGIDYGYTF
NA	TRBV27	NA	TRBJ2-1	TGTGCCAGCAGAACATGGGAGAGCTACAATGAGCAGTTCTTC	CASRTWESYNEQFF
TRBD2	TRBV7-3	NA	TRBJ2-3	TGTGCCAGCAGCGTCCCCCTAGCGGGCCGTAGCACAGATACGCAGTATTTT	CASSVPLAGRSTDTQYF
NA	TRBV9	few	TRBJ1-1	TGTGCCAGCAGCGTAGTTCAGGGTAACACTGAAGCTTTCTTT	CASSVVQGNTEAFF
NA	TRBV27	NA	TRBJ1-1	TGTGCCAGCAGAAAGGGGTTTCGGAACACTGAAGCTTTCTTT	CASRKGFRNTEAFF
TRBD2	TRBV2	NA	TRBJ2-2	TGTGCCAGCAGTGAGTTCCCTAGCGGGATGAACACCGGGGAGCTGTTTTTT	CASSEFPSGMNTGELFF
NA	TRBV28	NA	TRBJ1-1	TGTGCCAGCAGTTACAGGGAATGGGGTAACACTGAAGCTTTCTTT	CASSYREWGNTEAFF
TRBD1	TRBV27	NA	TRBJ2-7	TGTGCCAGCAGTTGGAGTTGGACAGGAGCCTCCTACGAGCAGTACTTC	CASSWSWTGASYEQYF
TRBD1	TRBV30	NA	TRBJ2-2	TGTGCCTGGAGTGTAGGTCAGGGGGCGCTGACCGGGGAGCTGTTTTTT	CAWSVGQGALTGELFF
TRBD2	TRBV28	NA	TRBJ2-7	TGTGCCGCCGAGACTAGCGGGGGCTACGAGCAGTACTTC	CAAETSGGYEQYF
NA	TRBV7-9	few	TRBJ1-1	TGTGCCAGCAGCTTTAGAACTGAAGCTTTCTTT	CASSFRTEAFF
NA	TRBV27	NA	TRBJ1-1	TGTGCCAGCAGTCACAGGGTAGGGACTGAAGCTTTCTTT	CASSHRVGTEAFF
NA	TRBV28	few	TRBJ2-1	TGTGCCAGCAGAAAGACCGGGATATACAATGAGCAGTTCTTC	CASRKTGIYNEQFF
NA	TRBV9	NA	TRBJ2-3	TGTGCCAGCAGCGTAGCTGGGGCCACAGATACGCAGTATTTT	CASSVAGATDTQYF
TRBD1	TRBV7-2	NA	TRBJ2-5	TGTGCCAGCAGCTTAACGACAGGGGGCTGGGAGACCCAGTACTTC	CASSLTTGGWETQYF